What follows are 4 T cell receptor beta chains derived from one specimen sequenced in a study of shared clonotypes between healthy human individuals. The data were produced by immunoSEQ multiplex PCR, yet TCRdb's version contains in-frame clones alone and is incomplete. The sample has about 1.1 million clones, 75% to 85% seen once. Sequenced sample: memory CD4+ T cells from PBMCs. The subset: CD45RA-negative fraction. Receptor source: a man aged 18 to 29 in good health. Some clones in this sample may be carry-over from other donors' samples.

The rearrangement uses TRBV27 and TRBJ2-7, with TRBD2 identical over 15 bases. Germline CDR1 reads MNHEY; CDR2 reads SMNVEV (reference sequence). The CDR3 is 19 amino acids. The J segment lost 2 bases and the V segment lost 7 bases, leaving 15 bases of the junction unmatched. The CDR3 nucleotides read TGTGCCAGCAACCCCTCCGTTATCGGACTAGCGGGAGGGACCTACGAGCAGTACTTC. It specifies CASNPSVIGLAGGTYEQYF.

The rearrangement joins TRBV4-1 to TRBJ1-1; D might be TRBD1 (5 bases). V shed 6 bases and J shed 1 base, with 18 bases lying between them. The CDR3 sequence is 16 residues long. The germline CDR1 and CDR2 sequences are MGHRA and YSYEKL. DNA for the CDR3: TGCGCCAGCAGAAACATTCCGGGACGTCCGAACACTGAAGCTTTCTTT. It codes for CASRNIPGRPNTEAFF.

The V gene is TRBV5-1, the J gene TRBJ2-5; 8 nucleotides match TRBD2. Trimming removed 7 bases from V and 4 bases from J; junction bases left unmatched: 18. The CDR3 is 17 residues long. Germline-derived CDR1 and CDR2 are SGHRS and YFSETQ. The CDR3 bases are TGCGCCAGCGAAAACCTGGCTAGCGGGTCCCTAGGAGAGACCCAGTACTTC. This gives the protein CASENLASGSLGETQYF.

The V and J genes are TRBV6-1 and TRBJ1-3; unclear D gene. Germline lookup yields CDR1 MNHNS and CDR2 SASEGT. V was cut by 6 bases and J by 5 bases, with 14 bases left in between. The length of the CDR3 is 14 residues. In DNA, the CDR3 is TGTGCCAGCAGCCAATCGAGGTCCAGAAACACCATATATTTT. Translation gives CASSQSRSRNTIYF.